These T cell receptor beta chains were read from a single sample in a study of tumor and adjacent non-tumor tissue in lung cancer. TCRdb passed the multiplex PCR reads through MiXCR, listing each CDR3 protein once. The sample has roughly 200,000 distinct CDR3 sequences, 70% to 75% seen once. Sequencing was done on a sample of lung tumor tissue. The receptors originated from a man in his 60s with non-small cell lung cancer. The CDR3 runs from the conserved cysteine through the conserved F or W. A D gene is named only where the DNA matches it firmly. Clone size is given for some rows only: seen once, a few or many times, or a class if the clone is expanded.

v_call: TRBV12-3/TRBV12-4
clone_size: few
j_call: TRBJ2-3
d_call: TRBD1
cdr3_aa: CASTLDSGGPDTQYF
cdr3_nt: TGTGCCAGCACCCTGGACTCAGGGGGCCCAGATACGCAGTATTTT

v_call: TRBV20-1
clone_size: -
j_call: TRBJ1-2
d_call: -
cdr3_aa: CSASHFRDLRHGYTF
cdr3_nt: TGCAGTGCTAGTCACTTCCGGGACCTCCGCCATGGCTACACCTTC

v_call: TRBV20-1
clone_size: -
j_call: TRBJ1-5
d_call: -
cdr3_aa: CSVSKGRAGRDQPQHF
cdr3_nt: TGCAGTGTTAGTAAGGGACGAGCGGGTCGGGATCAGCCCCAGCATTTT

v_call: TRBV5-1
clone_size: -
j_call: TRBJ2-3
d_call: -
cdr3_aa: CASSFVRRTSTDTQYF
cdr3_nt: TGCGCCAGCAGCTTTGTTAGGCGTACTAGCACAGATACGCAGTATTTT

v_call: TRBV6-1
clone_size: -
j_call: TRBJ2-1
d_call: -
cdr3_aa: CASRLGGDLYNEQFF
cdr3_nt: TGTGCCAGTCGACTAGGGGGGGACCTCTACAATGAGCAGTTCTTC

v_call: TRBV20-1
clone_size: -
j_call: TRBJ2-4
d_call: -
cdr3_aa: CSVNFGRASDAKNIQYF
cdr3_nt: TGCAGTGTCAACTTCGGCCGGGCCTCCGACGCCAAAAACATTCAGTACTTC

v_call: TRBV5-6
clone_size: -
j_call: TRBJ1-1
d_call: -
cdr3_aa: CANSLEVRIAEAFF
cdr3_nt: TGTGCCAACAGCCTTGAAGTGAGGATCGCTGAAGCTTTCTTT

v_call: TRBV6-1
clone_size: -
j_call: TRBJ2-3
d_call: TRBD2
cdr3_aa: CVSSERTSGKGTSTDTQYF
cdr3_nt: TGTGTCAGCAGTGAAAGGACTAGCGGGAAGGGAACTAGCACAGATACGCAGTATTTT

v_call: TRBV29-1
clone_size: -
j_call: TRBJ2-2
d_call: -
cdr3_aa: CSGQEAGNTGRLFF
cdr3_nt: TGCAGCGGCCAGGAAGCAGGAAACACCGGGAGGCTGTTTTTT

v_call: TRBV12-3/TRBV12-4
clone_size: -
j_call: TRBJ2-1
d_call: TRBD1
cdr3_aa: CARTGQGYKEQFF
cdr3_nt: TGTGCCAGGACGGGACAGGGGTACAAGGAGCAGTTCTTC